The rows below give T cell receptor beta chains drawn from one sample of a study of cytomegalovirus exposure and HLA in healthy donors. Only in-frame clones appear in the TCRdb table, and some are missing; sequencing was by immunoSEQ multiplex PCR. Seen here are about 180,000 clones, just over 75% observed once, and the top ten hold 3.7%. The sequenced sample consisted of PBMCs. Source of these receptors: a woman aged 60-70 years in good health and CMV-seropositive. The CDR3 runs from the conserved cysteine through the conserved F or W. The D gene is left open where the match is weak. The size entry is marked missing in some rows and otherwise reads once, few, many or a size class.

cdr3_aa: CASNPGQGAYEQYF
d_call: TRBD1
clone_size: few
v_call: TRBV6-1
j_call: TRBJ2-7

cdr3_aa: CASSTQQGLGYTF
d_call: NA
clone_size: few
v_call: TRBV18
j_call: TRBJ1-2

cdr3_aa: CAWSVPRDRHRSGANVLTF
d_call: TRBD1
clone_size: NA
v_call: TRBV30
j_call: TRBJ2-6

cdr3_aa: CASSPGTSGRARGTQYF
d_call: TRBD2
clone_size: NA
v_call: TRBV5-4
j_call: TRBJ2-5

cdr3_aa: CASSAGTSGGAWGPYNEQFF
d_call: TRBD2
clone_size: NA
v_call: TRBV9
j_call: TRBJ2-1

cdr3_aa: CASSPRQGWVEKLFF
d_call: TRBD1
clone_size: NA
v_call: TRBV9
j_call: TRBJ1-4

cdr3_aa: CASSLGVYEQYF
d_call: NA
clone_size: few
v_call: TRBV7-9
j_call: NA

cdr3_aa: CAIRQGENEKLFF
d_call: NA
clone_size: NA
v_call: TRBV10-3
j_call: TRBJ1-4

cdr3_aa: CASSLAGTGDPYEQYF
d_call: TRBD1
clone_size: few
v_call: TRBV7-2
j_call: TRBJ2-7

cdr3_aa: CASSLRQGAETQYF
d_call: TRBD1
clone_size: NA
v_call: TRBV7-2
j_call: TRBJ2-5

cdr3_aa: CASSLGGGVRRGYTF
d_call: NA
clone_size: NA
v_call: TRBV7-9
j_call: TRBJ1-2

cdr3_aa: CASSIASTTQNGYTF
d_call: NA
clone_size: few
v_call: TRBV19
j_call: TRBJ1-2

cdr3_aa: CASSGGGVNTEAFF
d_call: NA
clone_size: few
v_call: TRBV9
j_call: TRBJ1-1

cdr3_aa: CASSTSGTGNNGYTF
d_call: TRBD1
clone_size: NA
v_call: TRBV27
j_call: TRBJ1-2

cdr3_aa: CATRDREYNEQFF
d_call: NA
clone_size: few
v_call: TRBV10-3
j_call: TRBJ2-1

cdr3_aa: CASSSGYTEAFF
d_call: NA
clone_size: NA
v_call: TRBV5-1
j_call: TRBJ1-1

cdr3_aa: CASSLGGRNYGYTF
d_call: NA
clone_size: NA
v_call: TRBV28
j_call: TRBJ1-2

cdr3_aa: CASSSRQGVWYEQYF
d_call: TRBD1
clone_size: NA
v_call: TRBV27
j_call: TRBJ2-7

cdr3_aa: CASSVASGGGTDTQYF
d_call: TRBD2
clone_size: NA
v_call: TRBV9
j_call: TRBJ2-3

cdr3_aa: CASRLTRTSEVDGELFF
d_call: NA
clone_size: few
v_call: TRBV21-1
j_call: TRBJ2-2

cdr3_aa: CAWSAQTGGGYGYTF
d_call: TRBD1
clone_size: NA
v_call: TRBV30
j_call: TRBJ1-2

cdr3_aa: CASSLTGTGVEQYF
d_call: TRBD1
clone_size: NA
v_call: TRBV6-5
j_call: TRBJ2-7

cdr3_aa: CASSEGQAGSPLHF
d_call: NA
clone_size: NA
v_call: TRBV2
j_call: TRBJ1-6

cdr3_aa: CASSLAQGLQREYF
d_call: NA
clone_size: NA
v_call: TRBV5-8
j_call: TRBJ2-7

cdr3_aa: CASSPTGQGAGEQYF
d_call: TRBD1
clone_size: NA
v_call: TRBV9
j_call: TRBJ2-7

cdr3_aa: CASGFRGGYTF
d_call: NA
clone_size: NA
v_call: TRBV12-5
j_call: TRBJ1-2

cdr3_aa: CASKLGQRDIMNTEAFF
d_call: TRBD1
clone_size: NA
v_call: TRBV27
j_call: TRBJ1-1

cdr3_aa: CASSYSWTGREGAFF
d_call: TRBD1
clone_size: NA
v_call: TRBV6-5
j_call: TRBJ1-1

cdr3_aa: CASSFAGGSSYNSPLHF
d_call: TRBD1
clone_size: NA
v_call: TRBV7-8
j_call: TRBJ1-6

cdr3_aa: CAWKLRTGPYGYTF
d_call: TRBD1
clone_size: NA
v_call: TRBV30
j_call: TRBJ1-2

cdr3_aa: CASSPGQGVDNEQFF
d_call: TRBD1
clone_size: few
v_call: TRBV5-4
j_call: TRBJ2-1

cdr3_aa: CASSLQTGSISPLHF
d_call: NA
clone_size: NA
v_call: TRBV21-1
j_call: TRBJ1-6

cdr3_aa: CASRLPNEQFF
d_call: NA
clone_size: NA
v_call: TRBV6-6
j_call: TRBJ2-1

cdr3_aa: CASSLFGQISGEQYF
d_call: NA
clone_size: NA
v_call: TRBV28
j_call: TRBJ2-7

cdr3_aa: CASSSGGFRRGYTF
d_call: NA
clone_size: few
v_call: TRBV5-4
j_call: TRBJ1-2

cdr3_aa: CSVEDSLLQETQYF
d_call: NA
clone_size: NA
v_call: TRBV29-1
j_call: TRBJ2-5

cdr3_aa: CGGEEKNSGNTIYF
d_call: NA
clone_size: once
v_call: TRBV30
j_call: TRBJ1-3

cdr3_aa: CAWSVGLGMNYGYTF
d_call: NA
clone_size: few
v_call: TRBV30
j_call: TRBJ1-2

cdr3_aa: CASSPTEVRGEKLFF
d_call: NA
clone_size: NA
v_call: TRBV18
j_call: TRBJ1-4

cdr3_aa: CASSPAGYQEKLFF
d_call: NA
clone_size: NA
v_call: TRBV28
j_call: TRBJ1-4